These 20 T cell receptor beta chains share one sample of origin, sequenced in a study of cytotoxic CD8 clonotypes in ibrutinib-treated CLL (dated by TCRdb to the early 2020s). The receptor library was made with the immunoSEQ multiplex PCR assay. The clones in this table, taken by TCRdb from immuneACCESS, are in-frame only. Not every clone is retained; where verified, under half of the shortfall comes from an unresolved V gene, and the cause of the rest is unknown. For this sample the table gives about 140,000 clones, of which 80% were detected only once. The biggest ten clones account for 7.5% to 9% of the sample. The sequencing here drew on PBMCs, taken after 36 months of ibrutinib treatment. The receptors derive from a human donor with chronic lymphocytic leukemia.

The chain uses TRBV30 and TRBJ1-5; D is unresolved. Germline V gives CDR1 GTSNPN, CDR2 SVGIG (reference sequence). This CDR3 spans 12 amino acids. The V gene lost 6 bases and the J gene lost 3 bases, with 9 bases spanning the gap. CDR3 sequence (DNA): TGTGCCTGTGGACCGATCAATCAGCCCCAGCATTTT. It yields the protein CACGPINQPQHF.

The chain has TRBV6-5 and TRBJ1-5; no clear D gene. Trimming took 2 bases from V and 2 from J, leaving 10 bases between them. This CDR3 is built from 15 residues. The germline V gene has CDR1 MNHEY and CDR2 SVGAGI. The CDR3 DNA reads TGTGCCAGCAGTTACGGTGGATTGGGCAATCAGCCCCAGCATTTT. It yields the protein CASSYGGLGNQPQHF.

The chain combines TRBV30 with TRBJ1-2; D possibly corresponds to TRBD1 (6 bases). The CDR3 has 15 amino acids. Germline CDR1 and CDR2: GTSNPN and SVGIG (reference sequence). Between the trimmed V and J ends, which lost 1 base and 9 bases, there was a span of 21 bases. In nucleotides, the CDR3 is TGTGCCTGGAGTGACCACGTTACAGGGCTCCTAAGCTACACCTTC. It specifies CAWSDHVTGLLSYTF.

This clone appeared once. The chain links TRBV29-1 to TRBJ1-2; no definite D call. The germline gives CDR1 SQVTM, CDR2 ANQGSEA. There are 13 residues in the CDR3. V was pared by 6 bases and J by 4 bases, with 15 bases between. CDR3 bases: TGCAGCGTAGAGACCGGAAAGGCCTATGGCTACACCTTC. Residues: CSVETGKAYGYTF. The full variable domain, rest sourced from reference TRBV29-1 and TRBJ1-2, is SAVISQKPSRDICQRGTSLTIQCQVDSQVTMMFWYRQQPGQSLTLIATANQGSEATYESGFVIDKFPISRPNLTFSTLTVSNMSPEDSSIYLCSVETGKAYGYTFGSGTRLTVV.

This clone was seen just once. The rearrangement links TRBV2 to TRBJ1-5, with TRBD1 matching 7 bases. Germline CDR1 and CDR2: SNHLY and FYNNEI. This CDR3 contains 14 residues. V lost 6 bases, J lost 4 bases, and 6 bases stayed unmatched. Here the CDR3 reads CASRGTVGNQPQHF. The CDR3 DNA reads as TGTGCCAGCAGAGGGACAGTTGGAAATCAGCCCCAGCATTTT.

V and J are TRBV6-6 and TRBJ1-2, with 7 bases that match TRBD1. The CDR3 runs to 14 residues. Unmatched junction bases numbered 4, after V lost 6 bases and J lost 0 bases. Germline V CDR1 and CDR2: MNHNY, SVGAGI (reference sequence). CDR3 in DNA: TGTGCCAGCAGAAACAGGGGATCTAACTATGGCTACACCTTC. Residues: CASRNRGSNYGYTF.

CDR3 protein: CASSYDTEAFF. DNA of the CDR3: TGTGCCAGCAGTTATGACACTGAAGCTTTCTTT. The rearrangement joins TRBV28 to TRBJ1-1, with unresolved D. The CDR3 covers 11 residues. The V and J ends lost 4 bases and 3 bases respectively, with 3 bases between them. Germline CDR1 reads MDHEN; CDR2 reads SYDVKM. Combining the CDR3 with reference TRBV28 and TRBJ1-1 gives the whole variable domain DVKVTQSSRYLVKRTGEKVFLECVQDMDHENMFWYRQDPGLGLRLIYFSYDVKMKEKGDIPEGYSVSREKKERFSLILESASTNQTSMYLCASSYDTEAFFGQGTRLTVV.

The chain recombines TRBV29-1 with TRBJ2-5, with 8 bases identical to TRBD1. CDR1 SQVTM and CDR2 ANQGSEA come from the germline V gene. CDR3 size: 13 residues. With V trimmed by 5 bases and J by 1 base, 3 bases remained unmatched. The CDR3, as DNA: TGCAGCGTTAAGGGACAGGCCCAAGAGACCCAGTACTTC. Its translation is CSVKGQAQETQYF.

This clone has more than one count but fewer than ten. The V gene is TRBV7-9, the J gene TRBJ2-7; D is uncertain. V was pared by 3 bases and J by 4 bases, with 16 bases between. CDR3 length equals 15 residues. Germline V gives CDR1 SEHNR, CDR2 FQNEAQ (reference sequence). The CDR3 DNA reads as TGTGCCAGCAGCTTGGTGAGTGGCGTGGGGTACGAGCAGTACTTC. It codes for CASSLVSGVGYEQYF. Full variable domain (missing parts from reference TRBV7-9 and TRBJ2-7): DTGVSQNPRHKITKRGQNVTFRCDPISEHNRLYWYRQTLGQGPEFLTYFQNEAQLEKSRLLSDRFSAERPKGSFSTLEIQRTEQGDSAMYLCASSLVSGVGYEQYFGPGTRLTVT.

Here the CDR3 DNA reads TGTGCCAGCAGCTCAAGGACGGCAACGAACACCGGGGAGCTGTTTTTT. This translates into CASSSRTATNTGELFF. The V and J genes are TRBV11-2 and TRBJ2-2; D uncertain. Germline assignment: CDR1 SGHAT and CDR2 FQNNGV. Trimming removed 4 bases at V and 0 bases at J, with 12 bases between. This CDR3 has 16 amino acids.

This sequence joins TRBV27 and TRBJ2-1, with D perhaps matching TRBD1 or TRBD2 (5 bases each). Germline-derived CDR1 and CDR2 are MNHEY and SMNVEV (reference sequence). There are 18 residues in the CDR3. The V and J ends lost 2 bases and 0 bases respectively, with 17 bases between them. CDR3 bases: TGTGCCAGCAGTTTAGGGACCGGGTTTTGGAGCTCCTACAATGAGCAGTTCTTC. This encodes CASSLGTGFWSSYNEQFF.

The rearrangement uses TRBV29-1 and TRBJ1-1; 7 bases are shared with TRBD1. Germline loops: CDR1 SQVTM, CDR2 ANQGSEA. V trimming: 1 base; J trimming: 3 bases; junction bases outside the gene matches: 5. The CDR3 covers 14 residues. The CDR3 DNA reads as TGCAGCGTTGAAGTCAGGGGGACCGACACTGAAGCTTTCTTT. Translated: CSVEVRGTDTEAFF.

The DNA of the CDR3 is TGTGCCAGCAGGGGGACAGAAGCTAATGAAAAACTGTTTTTT. Translated: CASRGTEANEKLFF. V and J are TRBV2 and TRBJ1-4; 7 bases are shared with TRBD1. CDR3 size: 14 residues. Germline V gene sequence: CDR1 SNHLY, CDR2 FYNNEI. The V segment lost 6 bases and the J segment 3 bases; nucleotides outside the gene matches: 4. Based on the CDR3 plus reference TRBV2 and TRBJ1-4, the full variable domain is EPEVTQTPSHQVTQMGQEVILRCVPISNHLYFYWYRQILGQKVEFLVSFYNNEISEKSEIFDDQFSVERPDGSNFTLKIRSTKLEDSAMYFCASRGTEANEKLFFGSGTQLSVL.

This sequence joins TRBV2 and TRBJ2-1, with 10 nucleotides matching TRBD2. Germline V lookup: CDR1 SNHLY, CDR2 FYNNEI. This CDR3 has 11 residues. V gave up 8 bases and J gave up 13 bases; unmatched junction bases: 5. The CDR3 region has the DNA TGTGCCAGCGGAGCGGGGGGGATCCAGTTCTTC. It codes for CASGAGGIQFF.

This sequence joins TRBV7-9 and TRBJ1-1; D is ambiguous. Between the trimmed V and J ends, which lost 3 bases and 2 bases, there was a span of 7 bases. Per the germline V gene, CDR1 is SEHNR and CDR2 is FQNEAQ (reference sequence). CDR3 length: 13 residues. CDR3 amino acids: CASSFVANTEAFF. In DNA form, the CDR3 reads TGTGCCAGCAGCTTTGTCGCAAACACTGAAGCTTTCTTT. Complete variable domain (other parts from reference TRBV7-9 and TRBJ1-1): DTGVSQNPRHKITKRGQNVTFRCDPISEHNRLYWYRQTLGQGPEFLTYFQNEAQLEKSRLLSDRFSAERPKGSFSTLEIQRTEQGDSAMYLCASSFVANTEAFFGQGTRLTVV.

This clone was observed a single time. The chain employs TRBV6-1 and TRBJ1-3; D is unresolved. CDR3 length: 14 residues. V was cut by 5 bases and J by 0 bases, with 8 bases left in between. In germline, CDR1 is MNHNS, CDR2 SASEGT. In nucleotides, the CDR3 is TGTGCCAGCAGTAGGGCAGGCTCTGGAAACACCATATATTTT. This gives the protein CASSRAGSGNTIYF.

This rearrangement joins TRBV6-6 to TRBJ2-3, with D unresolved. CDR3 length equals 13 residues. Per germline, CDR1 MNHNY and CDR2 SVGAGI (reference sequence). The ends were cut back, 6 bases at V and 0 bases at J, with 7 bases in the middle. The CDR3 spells CASSHVSTDTQYF. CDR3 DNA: TGTGCCAGCAGCCACGTTAGCACAGATACGCAGTATTTT.

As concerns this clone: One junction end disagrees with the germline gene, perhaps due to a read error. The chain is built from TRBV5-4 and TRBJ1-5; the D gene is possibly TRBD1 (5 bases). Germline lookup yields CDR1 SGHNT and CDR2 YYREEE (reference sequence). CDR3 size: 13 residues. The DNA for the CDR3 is TGTGCCAGCAGCCAAGGGGCCGGTGGGCGAGAAAATTTT. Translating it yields CASSQGAGGRENF.

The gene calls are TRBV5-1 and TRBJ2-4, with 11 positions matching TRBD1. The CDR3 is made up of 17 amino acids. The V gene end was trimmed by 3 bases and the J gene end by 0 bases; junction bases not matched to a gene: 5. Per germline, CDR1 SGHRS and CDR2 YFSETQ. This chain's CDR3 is CASSWDRGKLAKNIQYF. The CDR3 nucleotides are TGCGCCAGCAGCTGGGACAGGGGGAAACTAGCCAAAAACATTCAGTACTTC. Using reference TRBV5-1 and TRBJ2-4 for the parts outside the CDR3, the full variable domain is KAGVTQTPRYLIKTRGQQVTLSCSPISGHRSVSWYQQTPGQGLQFLFEYFSETQRNKGNFPGRFSGRQFSNSRSEMNVSTLELGDSALYLCASSWDRGKLAKNIQYFGAGTRLSVL.

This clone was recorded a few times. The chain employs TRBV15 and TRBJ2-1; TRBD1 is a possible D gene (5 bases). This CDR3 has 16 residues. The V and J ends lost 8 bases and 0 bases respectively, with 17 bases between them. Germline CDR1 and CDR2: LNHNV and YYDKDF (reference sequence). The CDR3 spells CATAREGATSYNEQFF. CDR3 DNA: TGTGCCACCGCAAGAGAAGGGGCAACCTCCTACAATGAGCAGTTCTTC.